The 12 T cell receptor beta chains below come from one sample, sequenced in a study of blood T cells in healthy people across ages. Sample-barcoded 5' priming and a J-beta primer mix drove a second PCR of roughly 7 to 11 cycles. TCRdb used MiXCR to reprocess the 5' RACE reads, holding one entry per CDR3 protein. Among 500,000 to 600,000 distinct CDR3 sequences listed, approximately 25% were seen once. The sequenced sample consisted of blood. Receptors originate from a woman aged 70-85 years in good health.

Here the CDR3 DNA reads TGTGCCAGCAGCTCCCGGCCCACCTCTGGGGCCAACGTCCTGACTTTC. Translated, it gives CASSSRPTSGANVLTF. V is TRBV11-2 and J is TRBJ2-6; the D is unclear. Germline V gene lookup returns CDR1 SGHAT and CDR2 FQNNGV. Trimming removed 4 bases at V and 0 bases at J, with 10 bases between. The CDR3 loop spans 16 amino acids.

This clonotype was found a few times. This chain links TRBV9 with TRBJ2-5; D is perhaps TRBD1 (6 bases). Germline CDR1 SGDLS, CDR2 YYNGEE. V was clipped by 1 base and J by 5 bases, with 12 bases between them. The CDR3 is made up of 14 amino acids. The CDR3, as DNA: TGTGCCAGCAGCGTATCAGGGGCCGGGGAGACCCAGTACTTC. Amino acid sequence: CASSVSGAGETQYF.

Notes on this clonotype: The junction shows a germline mismatch at one end, possibly a read error. V gene TRBV5-1 combines with J gene TRBJ2-5; maybe TRBD1 (6 bases). The CDR3 spans 14 residues. Germline V gene sequence: CDR1 SGHRS, CDR2 YFSETQ. CDR3 nucleotide sequence: TGCGCCGGCAGCCGACAGGTTTTAGGGGAGACCCAGTACTTC. Its protein is CAGSRQVLGETQYF.

This clonotype was seen many times. The chain is built from TRBV29-1 and TRBJ1-1; 9 bases are a match to TRBD1. The CDR3 covers 13 residues. Germline V gene sequence: CDR1 SQVTM, CDR2 ANQGSEA. V lost 7 bases and J lost 1; bases outside the gene matches: 4. In DNA, the CDR3 is TGCAGCGCCCTGGACAGGGGGAACACTGAAGCTTTCTTT. Encoded protein: CSALDRGNTEAFF.

This clonotype was picked up a small number of times. The V and J genes are TRBV29-1 and TRBJ2-5; D may be TRBD1 (5 bases). The end of the DNA aligns better with TRBJ2-1, so the J call may be wrong. The germline CDR1 and CDR2 sequences are SQVTM and ANQGSEA. The CDR3 totals 12 residues. The CDR3 nucleotides read TGCAGCGTTGGGAGACAGAACAATGAGCAGTTCTTC. Its protein is CSVGRQNNEQFF.

This sequence joins TRBV28 and TRBJ1-2; possibly TRBD1 for D (6 bases). This CDR3 is 13 amino acids long. From germline, CDR1 is MDHEN and CDR2 SYDVKM. The V end was cut by 6 bases, the J end by 4 bases, with 12 bases between. CDR3 sequence: CASSKQGIYGYTF. CDR3 nucleotide sequence: TGTGCCAGCAGCAAACAGGGTATCTATGGCTACACCTTC.

The CDR3 sequence: CSVNGGRLYTQYF. For the CDR3, the DNA is TGCAGCGTCAACGGGGGGAGACTTTATACGCAGTATTTT. V and J are TRBV29-1 and TRBJ2-3; 7 bases fit TRBD2. V gave up 6 bases and J gave up 7 bases; unmatched junction bases: 10. The CDR3 runs 13 residues. Germline values: CDR1 SQVTM, CDR2 ANQGSEA.

This clonotype was seen many times. The chain has TRBV5-1 and TRBJ1-4, with D possibly being TRBD1 (6 bases). Trimming removed 6 bases from V and 11 bases from J, with 20 bases in between. The CDR3 is made up of 14 amino acids. Germline loops: CDR1 SGHRS, CDR2 YFSETQ. The CDR3 loop reads CASTTGQLKDKLFF. DNA for the CDR3: TGCGCCAGCACTACCGGACAGCTTAAAGACAAACTGTTTTTT.

The table lists this clonotype with a few counts. V usage is TRBV7-3 and J usage is TRBJ2-5; D possibly uses TRBD1 or TRBD2 (6 bases each). The CDR3 extends over 14 amino acids. Trimming took off 2 bases at V and 5 bases at J, with 12 bases between the two ends. CDR1 and CDR2 (germline): SGHTA, FQGTGA. CDR3 sequence reads: CASSLPGGWETQYF. The CDR3 region has the DNA TGTGCCAGCAGCTTACCCGGGGGCTGGGAGACCCAGTACTTC.

The rearrangement joins TRBV20-1 to TRBJ2-7; 10 bases match TRBD2. The CDR3 has 13 residues. The junction had 6 bases not matched to a gene; V was cut back by 5 bases and J by 5 bases. Germline lookup yields CDR1 DFQATT and CDR2 SNEGSKA (reference sequence). CDR3: CSAPSGGINEQYF. CDR3 in DNA: TGCAGTGCTCCTAGCGGGGGAATAAACGAGCAGTACTTC.

About this clonotype itself: A junction boundary mismatches the germline segment, possibly from a read error. This rearrangement joins TRBV7-7 to TRBJ2-1; tentative D call: TRBD2 (5 bases). CDR3 length: 13 residues. Germline loops: CDR1 SSHAT, CDR2 FNYEAQ (reference sequence). In DNA, the CDR3 is TGTGCCTGCAGCTTAGCGCGGCTAGGTGAGCAGTTCTTC. Protein sequence: CACSLARLGEQFF.

The table lists this clonotype with a few counts. CDR3 sequence (DNA): TGTGCCAGCTCACCTCAACAAATTCAAGAGACCCAGTACTTC. Residues: CASSPQQIQETQYF. The chain joins TRBV18 to TRBJ2-5; D gene unclear. Trimming shortened V by 3 bases and J by 2 bases, and 10 bases separated the two germline ends. This CDR3 spans 14 amino acids. Germline V gene data show CDR1 as KGHSH and CDR2 as LQKENI.